One sample yielded the 14 T cell receptor beta chains listed below, sequenced in a study of T-cell reconstitution after alpha-beta-depleted transplantation in children. During its preparation, the TCRbeta library received unique molecular identifiers. Using its own MiXCR run on the PCR reads, TCRdb lists one record per CDR3 protein. The sample shows 300,000 to 400,000 distinct CDR3 sequences, 15% to 20% of them seen only once. The sample was PBMCs, mostly from graft donor cells, taken 360 days after TCRalphabeta/CD19-depleted stem cell transplant. These receptors originate from a male patient between 2 and 15 years old who had a stem cell transplant for acute lymphoblastic leukemia, so the T cells may come from the graft donor.

This clonotype turned up a few times. This chain uses TRBV5-1 with TRBJ2-2; D might be TRBD1 or TRBD2, each matching 5 bases. Germline-derived CDR1 and CDR2 are SGHRS and YFSETQ. The CDR3 sequence is 21 residues long. V was shortened by 4 bases and J by 4 bases, with 32 bases between the two germline ends. The CDR3 coding sequence is TGCGCCAGCAGCAAATGGGTCGGGGCCCACGTCACCCTTTTAAGCACCGGGGAGCTGTTTTTT. Protein sequence: CASSKWVGAHVTLLSTGELFF.

This clonotype was recorded many times. The chain combines TRBV15 with TRBJ1-1; the D gene is possibly TRBD1 (5 bases). This CDR3 has 15 residues. With 0 bases removed from V and 10 bases from J, the gap between germline ends came to 18 bases. Germline lookup yields CDR1 LNHNV and CDR2 YYDKDF (reference sequence). The CDR3 reads CATSRDGAGIGRAFF. The CDR3 DNA is TGTGCCACCAGCAGAGACGGGGCAGGGATAGGGAGAGCTTTCTTT.

The chain joins TRBV28 to TRBJ2-4, with a weak D call TRBD2 (5 bases). The germline CDR1 and CDR2 sequences are MDHEN and SYDVKM. V dropped 6 bases and J dropped 1 base, with 19 bases sitting between them. The CDR3 spans 17 residues. In DNA, the CDR3 is TGTGCCAGCAGCCCCCCCTTAGGACTTGGCGCCAAAAACATTCAGTACTTC. Translated: CASSPPLGLGAKNIQYF.

This clonotype was recorded many times. The chain links TRBV7-3 to TRBJ2-5; 10 bases are shared with TRBD2. Trimming removed 3 bases from V and 4 bases from J; junction bases left unmatched: 5. CDR3 size: 15 residues. Germline V CDR1 and CDR2: SGHTA, FQGTGA. The CDR3 reads CASSLLAGVTETQYF. The CDR3 DNA follows: TGTGCCAGCAGCTTGCTAGCGGGAGTAACAGAGACCCAGTACTTC. The full variable domain, in which reference TRBV7-3 and TRBJ2-5 provide the parts outside the CDR3, is GAGVSQTPSNKVTEKGKYVELRCDPISGHTALYWYRQSLGQGPEFLIYFQGTGAADDSGLPNDRFFAVRPEGSVSTLKIQRTERGDSAVYLCASSLLAGVTETQYFGPGTRLLVL.

There are many counts of this clonotype. This rearrangement joins TRBV10-3 to TRBJ1-1, with TRBD1 matching over 11 bases. Per germline, CDR1 ENHRY and CDR2 SYGVKD. The CDR3 is made up of 14 amino acids. Unmatched junction bases numbered 5, after V lost 5 bases and J lost 6 bases. The CDR3 protein is CAISFRDRGSEAFF. CDR3 DNA: TGTGCCATCAGTTTCCGGGACAGGGGGTCTGAAGCTTTCTTT.

This clonotype came up a few times. The V call is TRBV12-3 or TRBV12-4, the J call TRBJ2-3, with 12 bases fitting TRBD2. CDR3 size: 19 residues. J gave up 0 bases and V 5 bases, and 12 bases lay outside the gene matches. The CDR3 sequence is CASSPLILAGGTSTDTQYF. Written as DNA, the CDR3 is TGTGCCAGCAGTCCACTGATACTAGCGGGAGGAACGAGCACAGATACGCAGTATTTT.

This clonotype has a handful of counts. The V call is TRBV12-3 or TRBV12-4, the J call TRBJ2-1; 7 nucleotides match TRBD2. Trimming took 6 bases from V and 10 from J; bases not matched to a gene: 21. The CDR3 loop spans 17 amino acids. This chain's CDR3 is CASSNRPLMGGPREQFF. In nucleotides, the CDR3 is TGTGCCAGCAGCAATCGGCCTCTCATGGGAGGGCCGAGGGAGCAGTTCTTC.

This chain links TRBV5-1 with TRBJ2-7; 11 bases line up with TRBD2. CDR3 length: 16 amino acids. J lost 6 bases, V lost 4 bases, and 12 bases had no gene match. Germline V gene lookup returns CDR1 SGHRS and CDR2 YFSETQ. CDR3 in amino acids: CASSQWLAGGPAEQYF. CDR3 nucleotides: TGCGCCAGCAGCCAATGGTTAGCGGGAGGGCCGGCCGAGCAGTACTTC.

The chain has TRBV7-8 and TRBJ2-3, with 7 bases lining up with TRBD1. V dropped 6 bases and J dropped 3; count of bases not matched to a gene: 12. The CDR3 runs to 16 residues. Germline V gene sequence: CDR1 SGHVS, CDR2 FQNEAQ. Written as DNA, the CDR3 is TGTGCCAGCAGAAACGCCGGGACAGCAGATACAGATACGCAGTATTTT. It yields the protein CASRNAGTADTDTQYF.

In this sample, this clonotype turned up a few times. The chain combines TRBV28 with TRBJ2-5; 9 positions match TRBD1. In germline, CDR1 is MDHEN, CDR2 SYDVKM. This CDR3 comprises 15 residues. V trimming: 5 bases; J trimming: 8 bases; junction bases outside the gene matches: 12. CDR3 DNA sequence: TGTGCCAGCAGTCCACAGGGGGCCCGGTCGGGCACCCAGTACTTC. Amino acids: CASSPQGARSGTQYF. The full variable domain, completed using reference TRBV28 and TRBJ2-5, is DVKVTQSSRYLVKRTGEKVFLECVQDMDHENMFWYRQDPGLGLRLIYFSYDVKMKEKGDIPEGYSVSREKKERFSLILESASTNQTSMYLCASSPQGARSGTQYFGPGTRLLVL.

The V gene is TRBV12-3 or TRBV12-4, the J gene TRBJ2-1; 8 nucleotides line up with TRBD2. This CDR3 spans 15 amino acids. The trim removed 7 bases at V and 2 bases at J, leaving 7 bases unmatched. Here the CDR3 DNA reads TGTGCCAGCAAGGTAACGGGAGGGCCCTACAATGAGCAGTTCTTC. It translates to CASKVTGGPYNEQFF.

The chain uses TRBV24-1 and TRBJ2-2; D is undetermined. The length of the CDR3 is 13 residues. Trimming pared 5 bases from V and 3 bases from J, leaving 6 bases between. Germline CDR1 and CDR2: KGHDR and SFDVKD. The CDR3 loop is CATSASHTGELFF. In DNA, the CDR3 is TGTGCCACCAGTGCCAGCCACACCGGGGAGCTGTTTTTT.

This chain links TRBV6-2 or TRBV6-3 with TRBJ2-3; 7 bases are shared with TRBD2. Trimming at V came to 2 bases and at J to 0 bases, leaving 17 bases not matched to a gene. The germline gives CDR1 MNHEY, CDR2 SVGEGT. This CDR3 region has 20 residues. CDR3 DNA sequence: TGTGCCAGCAGTTACAGTGGGTCGCGGGAGTTCTGGGCTAGCACAGATACGCAGTATTTT. Translation gives CASSYSGSREFWASTDTQYF.

This clonotype was seen a handful of times. J is TRBJ1-1 and V is TRBV6-1, with D possibly matching TRBD1 (6 bases). The CDR3 totals 15 residues. The germline CDR1 and CDR2 sequences are MNHNS and SASEGT. Trimming pared 5 bases from V and 6 bases from J, leaving 19 bases between. For the CDR3, the DNA is TGTGCCAGCAGTCCCCCGGGACACCGAACACCTGAAGCTTTCTTT. Translation: CASSPPGHRTPEAFF.